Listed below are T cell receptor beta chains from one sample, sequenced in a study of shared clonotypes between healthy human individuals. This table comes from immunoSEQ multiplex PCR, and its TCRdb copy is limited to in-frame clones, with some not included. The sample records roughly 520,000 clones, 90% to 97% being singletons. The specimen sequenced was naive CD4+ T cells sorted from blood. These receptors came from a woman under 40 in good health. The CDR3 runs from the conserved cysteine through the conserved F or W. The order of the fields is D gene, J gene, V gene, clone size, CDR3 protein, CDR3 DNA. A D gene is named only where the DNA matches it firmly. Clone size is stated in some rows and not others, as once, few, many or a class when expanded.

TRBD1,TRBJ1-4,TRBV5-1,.,CASSIGGDRGEKLFF,TGCGCCAGCAGCATCGGAGGGGACAGGGGTGAAAAACTGTTTTTT
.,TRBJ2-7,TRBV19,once,CASSIYFQGYEQYF,TGTGCCAGTAGTATTTACTTTCAGGGCTACGAGCAGTACTTC
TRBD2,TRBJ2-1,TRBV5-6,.,CASSLKGLAGGSYNEQFF,TGTGCCAGCAGCTTGAAAGGACTAGCGGGAGGTTCGTACAATGAGCAGTTCTTC
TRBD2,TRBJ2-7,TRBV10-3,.,CAISERRLAGESEQYF,TGTGCCATCAGTGAGAGGCGGCTAGCGGGAGAAAGCGAGCAGTACTTC
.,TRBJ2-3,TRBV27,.,CASRDLVPDTQYF,TGTGCCAGCAGGGATTTGGTCCCAGATACGCAGTATTTT
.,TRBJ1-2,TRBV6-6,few,CASRGERGVYGYTF,TGTGCCAGCAGGGGCGAAAGGGGCGTCTATGGCTACACCTTC
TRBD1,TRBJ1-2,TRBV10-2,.,CASQDRANYGYTF,TGCGCCAGCCAGGACAGGGCTAACTATGGCTACACCTTC
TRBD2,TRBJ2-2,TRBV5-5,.,CASSLSGRGAGELFF,TGTGCCAGCAGCTTAAGCGGGAGAGGCGCCGGGGAGCTGTTTTTT
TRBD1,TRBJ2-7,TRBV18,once,CASSQTTGVYEQYF,TGTGCCAGCTCACAAACGACAGGGGTCTACGAGCAGTACTTC
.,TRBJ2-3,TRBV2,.,CATASADTQYF,TGTGCCACAGCCTCGGCCGATACGCAGTATTTT
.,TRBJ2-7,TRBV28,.,CASSLPGYEQYF,TGTGCCAGCAGTTTGCCCGGCTACGAGCAGTACTTC
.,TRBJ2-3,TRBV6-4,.,CASSVALTDTQYF,TGTGCCAGCAGTGTCGCACTCACAGATACGCAGTATTTT
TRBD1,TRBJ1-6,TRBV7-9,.,CASSLQDRENSPLHF,TGTGCCAGCAGCTTACAAGACAGGGAAAATTCACCCCTCCACTTT
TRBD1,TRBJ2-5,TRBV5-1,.,CASRRQGEGETQYF,TGCGCCAGCAGACGACAGGGGGAGGGAGAGACCCAGTACTTC
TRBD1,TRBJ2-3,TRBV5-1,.,CASSNRDRGTDTQYF,TGCGCCAGCAGTAATCGGGACAGGGGTACAGATACGCAGTATTTT
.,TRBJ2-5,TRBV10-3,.,CAISERGSDETQYF,TGTGCCATCAGTGAGAGGGGCTCAGACGAGACCCAGTACTTC
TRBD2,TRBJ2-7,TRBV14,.,CASSHKVGAGDHEQYF,TGTGCCAGCAGCCACAAAGTAGGGGCGGGAGATCATGAGCAGTACTTC
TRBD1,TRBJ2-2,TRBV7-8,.,CASSFRDREDTGELFF,TGTGCCAGCAGCTTCCGGGACAGGGAGGACACCGGGGAGCTGTTTTTT
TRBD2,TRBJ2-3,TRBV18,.,CASSPPGTSGSADTQYF,TGTGCCAGCTCACCCCCTGGGACTAGCGGGAGCGCAGATACGCAGTATTTT
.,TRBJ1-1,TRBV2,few,CASVALVNTEAFF,TGTGCCAGCGTGGCGTTGGTGAACACTGAAGCTTTCTTT